This entry lists 14 T cell receptor beta chains sequenced from one sample in a study of shared clonotypes between healthy human individuals. In the naive CD8 group, cells lacked CD45RO and were positively selected for CCR7, so terminally differentiated effector memory CD45RA+ cells were left out. Profiled with immunoSEQ multiplex PCR; TCRdb holds only in-frame clones, not every one. Of about 2.1 million clones in the sample, over 85% were seen once. The sequenced sample consisted of naive CD8+ T cells from PBMCs. Source of these receptors: a man younger than 30 in good health. Some clones in this sample may be carry-over from other donors' samples.

This chain uses TRBV4-1 with TRBJ1-5; D is undetermined. The CDR3 extends over 16 amino acids. Germline-derived CDR1 and CDR2 are MGHRA and YSYEKL. V shed 5 bases and J shed 2 bases, with 16 bases lying between them. The CDR3 region is CASSVLVMMGNQPQHF. CDR3 coding DNA: TGCGCCAGCAGCGTACTCGTTATGATGGGCAATCAGCCCCAGCATTTT.

CDR3 in amino acids: CASSLGASSTDTQYF. The CDR3 coding sequence is TGTGCCAGCAGTTTGGGGGCGTCTAGCACAGATACGCAGTATTTT. The chain is built from TRBV28 and TRBJ2-3; TRBD1 might be the D (6 bases). The CDR3 is made up of 15 amino acids. Germline lookup yields CDR1 MDHEN and CDR2 SYDVKM. V dropped 3 bases and J dropped 0 bases, with 10 bases sitting between them.

The V gene is TRBV5-1, the J gene TRBJ1-3; D uncertain. V shed 3 bases and J shed 0 bases, with 13 bases lying between them. The CDR3 extends over 16 amino acids. Germline loops: CDR1 SGHRS, CDR2 YFSETQ. CDR3 bases: TGCGCCAGCAGCTCGCCCTCAGACAACTCTGGAAACACCATATATTTT. Its protein is CASSSPSDNSGNTIYF.

This clone was counted once. The rearrangement links TRBV28 to TRBJ2-7, with 10 nucleotides matching TRBD1. The V gene's germline CDR1 is MDHEN and CDR2 SYDVKM. This CDR3 region has 17 residues. With V trimmed by 6 bases and J by 1 base, 12 bases remained unmatched. CDR3 sequence (DNA): TGTGCCAGCAGCGGGGGACAGGGGCCACAAGGATCCTACGAGCAGTACTTC. Encoded protein: CASSGGQGPQGSYEQYF.

The count of this clone is one. The V gene is TRBV28, the J gene TRBJ2-3; TRBD2 agrees at 8 bases. Per the germline V gene, CDR1 is MDHEN and CDR2 is SYDVKM. The CDR3 is 15 amino acids. V trimming: 6 bases; J trimming: 6 bases; junction bases outside the gene matches: 11. The CDR3 here is CASSRPTSGYDTQYF. DNA for the CDR3: TGTGCCAGCAGCCGACCAACTAGCGGATACGATACGCAGTATTTT.

CDR3 sequence (DNA): TGTGCCAGCAGTTTACACCGGTCGGGGTCCGGAGATACGCAGTATTTT. The encoded protein is CASSLHRSGSGDTQYF. The gene calls are TRBV27 and TRBJ2-3; a weak D match, TRBD2 (5 bases). Deletions cut 2 bases from V and 5 bases from J, with 17 bases between. The CDR3 consists of 16 residues. Germline V gives CDR1 MNHEY, CDR2 SMNVEV (reference sequence).

Comments on this clone: Other DNA sequences in this sample translate to the same CDR3. J is TRBJ2-7 and V is TRBV9; the D call may be TRBD1 or TRBD2 (6 bases each). The length of the CDR3 is 14 residues. Germline values: CDR1 SGDLS, CDR2 YYNGEE. V was clipped by 3 bases and J by 5 bases, with 15 bases between them. The CDR3 DNA reads TGTGCCAGCAGCGAGGGGGGCAGGGTAGACGAGCAGTACTTC. Translation: CASSEGGRVDEQYF.

The rearrangement links TRBV5-6 to TRBJ2-7; TRBD1 might be the D (6 bases). Germline CDR1 reads SGHDT; CDR2 reads YYEEEE. This CDR3 spans 15 amino acids. V dropped 7 bases and J dropped 4 bases, with 21 bases sitting between them. This CDR3 is CASGIPGQSAYEQYF. CDR3 nucleotides: TGTGCCAGCGGGATCCCGGGACAATCAGCTTACGAGCAGTACTTC.

The rearrangement uses TRBV28 and TRBJ1-5; TRBD1 might be the D (5 bases). The CDR3 has 17 amino acids. Germline V CDR1 and CDR2: MDHEN, SYDVKM. Deletions cut 4 bases from V and 0 bases from J, with 16 bases between. The CDR3 loop is CASSWYRGRYSNQPQHF. For the CDR3, the DNA is TGTGCCAGCAGTTGGTATAGGGGCCGGTATAGCAATCAGCCCCAGCATTTT. Using reference TRBV28 and TRBJ1-5 for the parts outside the CDR3, the full variable domain is DVKVTQSSRYLVKRTGEKVFLECVQDMDHENMFWYRQDPGLGLRLIYFSYDVKMKEKGDIPEGYSVSREKKERFSLILESASTNQTSMYLCASSWYRGRYSNQPQHFGDGTRLSIL.

As concerns this clone: At one boundary the junction diverges from the germline segment, which might be a read error. Additional DNA sequences in this sample encode the identical CDR3. The chain links TRBV28 to TRBJ1-5; a possible D gene is TRBD1 (5 bases). In germline, CDR1 is MDHEN, CDR2 SYDVKM. The CDR3 extends over 14 amino acids. The CDR3 loop reads CASSLRGANQPQHF. CDR3 DNA sequence: TGTGCCAGCAGCCTAAGGGGAGCCAATCAACCCCAGCATTTT.

This chain joins TRBV5-1 and TRBJ2-3, with a tentative D call TRBD1 (6 bases). CDR3 size: 17 residues. Germline V gives CDR1 SGHRS, CDR2 YFSETQ. Trimming pared 5 bases from V and 5 bases from J, leaving 24 bases between. CDR3 in DNA: TGCGCCAGCAGTCCACCAGGACAGAGCCCTTTAGAAGATACGCAGTATTTT. Translation: CASSPPGQSPLEDTQYF.

This rearrangement joins TRBV7-6 to TRBJ2-5; TRBD2 matches 13 bases. The CDR3 has 15 amino acids. Unmatched junction bases numbered 6, after V lost 6 bases and J lost 5 bases. The germline CDR1 and CDR2 sequences are SGHVS and FNYEAQ. The CDR3 protein is CASRPLAGGRETQYF. For the CDR3, the DNA is TGTGCCAGCAGGCCACTAGCGGGAGGGCGCGAGACCCAGTACTTC.

The gene calls are TRBV7-6 and TRBJ2-2; TRBD1 matches at 8 bases. Looked up from germline, CDR1 is SGHVS and CDR2 is FNYEAQ. The CDR3 contains 15 residues. The ends lost 4 bases at V and 4 bases at J; junction bases unmatched: 5. In nucleotides, the CDR3 is TGTGCCAGCAGCTCCGGACAGGGACTCACCGGGGAGCTGTTTTTT. As protein: CASSSGQGLTGELFF.

V and J are TRBV4-1 and TRBJ1-2; tentative D call: TRBD1 (5 bases). V was trimmed by 0 bases and J by 9 bases, leaving 8 bases between them. CDR3 size: 12 residues. The germline gives CDR1 MGHRA, CDR2 YSYEKL. This chain's CDR3 is CASSQDRGSYTF. DNA for the CDR3: TGCGCCAGCAGCCAAGATAGGGGAAGCTACACCTTC.